This TCR beta chain emerged from a study of blood T cell repertoires in COVID-19. Across the study: Researchers got acute and convalescent COVID-19 samples from the United States, Italy and Spain. In each case, the material was cDNA or gDNA derived from T cells, B-cell-depleted T cells, or PBMCs.

The germline V gene encodes CDR1 KGHDR and CDR2 SFDVKD. There are 13 residues in the CDR3. The V and J ends lost 4 bases and 4 bases respectively, with 9 bases between them. As handled by the study authors: Estimated nucleated cell counts came from reference gene primer amplification. This table comes from immunoSEQ multiplex PCR, and its TCRdb copy is limited to in-frame clones, with some not included. Clonal size and the V and J genes are those of that table, whereas D and trimming came from the DNA. This table holds 140,000 to 150,000 clones, 80% found once. The rearrangement uses TRBV24-1 and TRBJ1-1, with D uncertain. The origin of this receptor is a man between 60 and 70 years old with active or convalescent COVID-19. The sequencing sample was made of peripheral blood. CDR3 residues: CATSDPGGTEAFF. CDR3 DNA: TGTGCCACCAGTGACCCAGGAGGCACTGAAGCTTTCTTT.